The source of this TCR beta chain is a study of T cell responses to AZD1222 COVID-19 vaccine. About the study: Analysis merged second doses at about 4 or about 12 weeks. Study-wide findings and caveats: Seropositive AZD1222 recipients at baseline numbered only five to seven. Regions left unmutated in variants are reportedly the target of nearly half of spike-specific TCRs. Donors skewed white British and female; clonal diversity was possibly underestimated.

About this clone itself: No antigen is known for it.

Here immunoSEQ multiplex PCR was the method, and the copy in TCRdb shows in-frame clones only, minus some. The sample includes 160,000 or so clones, about 90% seen only once; the top ten take more than 5.5%. Germline-derived CDR1 and CDR2 are LGHNA and YSLEER. This CDR3 contains 20 residues. V was trimmed by 0 bases and J by 0 bases, leaving 21 bases between them. The TCR comes from an adult in good health. V usage is TRBV4-3 and J usage is TRBJ1-3; D possibly corresponds to TRBD1 (5 bases). The material sequenced was peripheral blood, taken on day 0 of AZD1222 vaccination. CDR3 region: CASSQDSGLGALSSGNTIYF. CDR3 sequence (DNA): TGCGCCAGCAGCCAAGATTCAGGGTTAGGGGCCCTGAGCTCTGGAAACACCATATATTTT.